Presented here are 26 T cell receptor beta chains from one specimen sequenced in a study of T cells in Graves' hyperthyroidism and ophthalmopathy (dated by TCRdb to between 2018 and 2020). The method behind the library was multiplex PCR. Sequencing instrument: Illumina HiSeq 2000. TCR beta CDR3 regions were amplified from RNA transcripts. The TCR CDR3 was subjected to a first round of RT-PCR using the HTBI primer set and the Qiagen OneStep RT-PCR kit. In TCRdb, the public reads were trimmed at Q25 with fastp and aligned with MiXCR, with productive beta chains retained. CDR3 protein sequences are deduplicated, and each keeps its most common genes and DNA. The table for this sample lists around 520,000 distinct CDR3 sequences; roughly 15% of them were counted only once. The ten largest clones capture around 13% of the sample. The sample comprised blood. The source is a woman in her thirties or forties with Graves' hyperthyroidism.

V usage is TRBV30 and J usage is TRBJ2-7, with 10 bases aligning to TRBD2. Trimming at V came to 5 bases and at J to 3 bases, leaving 7 bases not matched to a gene. Germline values: CDR1 GTSNPN, CDR2 SVGIG (reference sequence). This CDR3 is 14 amino acids long. In nucleotides, the CDR3 is TGTGCCTGGTCGATAGCGGGAGGTTACTACGAGCAGTACTTC. It yields the protein CAWSIAGGYYEQYF.

This clonotype was seen ten or more times. The CDR3 here is CAISLTEREFYEQYF. The DNA of the CDR3 is TGTGCCATCAGTCTCACGGAGCGGGAGTTCTACGAGCAGTACTTC. The chain employs TRBV10-3 and TRBJ2-7, with 8 bases that match TRBD2. This CDR3 has 15 residues. From germline, CDR1 is ENHRY and CDR2 SYGVKD. V lost 5 bases to trimming and J lost 3 bases; unmatched junction nucleotides: 9.

The sample holds many counts of this clonotype. The chain couples TRBV11-1 to TRBJ2-3; either TRBD1 or TRBD2 may fit D (5 bases each). Germline assignment: CDR1 SGHAT and CDR2 FQDESV (reference sequence). This CDR3 region has 18 residues. Trimming shortened V by 1 base and J by 1 base, and 18 bases separated the two germline ends. This chain's CDR3 is CASSLGSGTSYGTDTQYF. DNA for the CDR3: TGTGCCAGCAGCTTAGGCTCCGGGACCTCATATGGCACAGATACGCAGTATTTT.

Notes on this clonotype: A read error may produce the germline difference seen at one junction end. CDR3 nucleotides: TGCGCCAGCAGCCAAGACCGGACCTACAATGAGCAGCTCTTC. Translated: CASSQDRTYNEQLF. The V call is TRBV4-1, the J call TRBJ2-1; D is undetermined. The germline V gene has CDR1 MGHRA and CDR2 YSYEKL. CDR3 size: 14 residues.

This clonotype appeared many times. The chain recombines TRBV29-1 with TRBJ1-2; perhaps TRBD1 as D (5 bases). Germline CDR1 is SQVTM and CDR2 is ANQGSEA. The CDR3 sequence is 12 residues long. Trimming removed 4 bases at V and 7 bases at J, with 13 bases between. The CDR3 nucleotides read TGCAGCGTTGGGCAGGGAGACTCTGGCTACACCTTC. Translated, it gives CSVGQGDSGYTF. Full variable domain (missing parts from reference TRBV29-1 and TRBJ1-2): SAVISQKPSRDICQRGTSLTIQCQVDSQVTMMFWYRQQPGQSLTLIATANQGSEATYESGFVIDKFPISRPNLTFSTLTVSNMSPEDSSIYLCSVGQGDSGYTFGSGTRLTVV.

There are many counts of this clonotype. The V gene is TRBV5-1, the J gene TRBJ2-1; D is undetermined. This CDR3 region has 14 residues. Germline V gene lookup returns CDR1 SGHRS and CDR2 YFSETQ. Trimming removed 0 bases at V and 7 bases at J, with 11 bases between. Here the CDR3 DNA reads TGCGCCAGCAGCTTGGAACGAGTCAGAAATGAGCAGTTCTTC. It yields the protein CASSLERVRNEQFF.

This clonotype appeared a few times. A much larger clone lies one base from this, so it may be a read error. The CDR3 carries no conserved terminal phenylalanine or tryptophan, so it likely arises from a read error. V gene TRBV5-1 combines with J gene TRBJ2-7; the D gene is possibly TRBD2 (7 bases). The CDR3 is 12 residues long. V lost 4 bases to trimming and J lost 5 bases, with 10 bases between them. Germline V gives CDR1 SGHRS, CDR2 YFSETQ. The CDR3 DNA reads TGCGCCAGCAGCGAGGGGGGGAACGAGCAGTACCTC. Its protein is CASSEGGNEQYL.

Many counts were recorded for this clonotype. The CDR3 DNA is TGCAGTGCTAGAGATCCCATCGGAGGGGGCGACTATGGCTACACCTTC. Translation: CSARDPIGGGDYGYTF. The gene calls are TRBV20-1 and TRBJ1-2, with TRBD1 matching 7 bases. V was clipped by 0 bases and J by 3 bases; unmatched bases: 10. Germline CDR1 reads DFQATT; CDR2 reads SNEGSKA (reference sequence). CDR3 length: 16 amino acids.

This clonotype was seen repeatedly, ten times or more. A junction end diverges from the germline sequence, so it may reflect a read error. The chain combines TRBV5-1 with TRBJ1-1; 9 bases fit TRBD1. Germline V lookup: CDR1 SGHRS, CDR2 YFSETQ. The length of the CDR3 is 15 residues. This CDR3 is CASSPGDRVKTEAFF. The CDR3 coding sequence is TGCGCCAGCAGCCCTGGGGACAGGGTGAAAACTGAAGCTTTCTTT.

This clonotype was found a few times. The chain uses TRBV7-9 and TRBJ2-3; D ambiguous. Germline-derived CDR1 and CDR2 are SEHNR and FQNEAQ (reference sequence). This CDR3 spans 14 amino acids. Trimming removed 2 bases at V and 2 bases at J, with 8 bases between. The CDR3 sequence is CASSLSQSTDTQYF. DNA for the CDR3: TGTGCCAGCAGCTTATCACAGTCCACAGATACGCAGTATTTT.

The chain employs TRBV12-5 and TRBJ2-7; a possible D gene is TRBD2 (6 bases). The CDR3 covers 14 residues. V was pared by 4 bases and J by 7 bases, with 17 bases between. The V gene's germline CDR1 is LGHNT and CDR2 FRNRAP. The CDR3 spells CASGSPPGLREQYF. CDR3 in DNA: TGTGCTAGTGGTTCTCCACCGGGACTTCGGGAGCAGTACTTC.

This clonotype was counted ten times or more. This rearrangement joins TRBV6-2 or TRBV6-3 to TRBJ1-1; D not resolved. CDR1 and CDR2 (germline): MNHEY, SVGEGT. The ends were cut back, 5 bases at V and 6 bases at J, with 10 bases in the middle. There are 12 residues in the CDR3. CDR3 coding DNA: TGTGCCAGCAGTCTCCTACGGGCTGAAGCTTTCTTT. It codes for CASSLLRAEAFF.

The V gene is TRBV9, the J gene TRBJ1-5; the D is unclear. The CDR3 length is 15 residues. Trimming shortened V by 2 bases and J by 4 bases, and 13 bases separated the two germline ends. CDR1 and CDR2 (germline): SGDLS, YYNGEE. CDR3 coding DNA: TGTGCCAGCAGCGTCGGCGGGGTGTCGAATCAGCCCCAGCATTTT. Amino acid sequence: CASSVGGVSNQPQHF.

This clonotype was seen many times. The chain is built from TRBV2 and TRBJ2-1; D perhaps matches TRBD1 (5 bases). Looked up from germline, CDR1 is SNHLY and CDR2 is FYNNEI. Trimming removed 7 bases from V and 7 bases from J, with 8 bases in between. This CDR3 contains 11 residues. In DNA form, the CDR3 reads TGTGCCAGCATAGGGGATAATGAGCAGTTCTTC. This sequence encodes CASIGDNEQFF.

This clonotype was detected many times. The V and J genes are TRBV27 and TRBJ2-2; D possibly corresponds to TRBD1 (6 bases). The germline V gene encodes CDR1 MNHEY and CDR2 SMNVEV (reference sequence). The CDR3 loop spans 17 amino acids. Trimming took 1 base from V and 1 from J, leaving 13 bases between them. In DNA, the CDR3 is TGTGCCAGCAGTTTATACGCGGACAGAATGAACACCGGGGAGCTGTTTTTT. This encodes CASSLYADRMNTGELFF.

The chain has TRBV7-8 and TRBJ1-1, with 12 nucleotides matching TRBD1. V lost 4 bases to trimming and J lost 4 bases; unmatched junction nucleotides: 22. Germline values: CDR1 SGHVS, CDR2 FQNEAQ. The CDR3 runs to 21 residues. In DNA, the CDR3 is TGTGCCAGCAGCTACCAACCGGGACAGGGGGCGCCAGAGGAACGGGGCACTGAAGCTTTCTTT. This encodes CASSYQPGQGAPEERGTEAFF.

This clonotype was recorded a few times. A much larger clonotype is one base distant, so this may be a read error. The rearrangement links TRBV27 to TRBJ2-7; the D is unclear. Germline CDR1 is MNHEY and CDR2 is SMNVEV (reference sequence). CDR3 size: 10 residues. CDR3 sequence: CAGSFYEQYF. The CDR3, as DNA: TGTGCCGGCAGTTTCTACGAGCAGTACTTC.

This clonotype was recorded at least ten times. V usage is TRBV2 and J usage is TRBJ1-1, with 8 bases lining up with TRBD1. This CDR3 is built from 15 residues. The trim removed 5 bases at V and 5 bases at J, leaving 10 bases unmatched. Germline V CDR1 and CDR2: SNHLY, FYNNEI. The CDR3 region has the DNA TGTGCCAGCAGTCCCCCAGGGGGCAGGCGGACTGAAGCTTTCTTT. Translating gives CASSPPGGRRTEAFF.

The chain recombines TRBV24-1 with TRBJ2-1; a weak D match, TRBD1 (6 bases). The CDR3 spans 13 residues. Trimming took 5 bases from V and 12 from J, leaving 16 bases between them. Germline V gene data show CDR1 as KGHDR and CDR2 as SFDVKD. The CDR3, as DNA: TGTGCCACCAGTGCACCGAGGGTAGGGGGGCAGTTCTTC. This codes for CATSAPRVGGQFF.

The table lists this clonotype with a few counts. The chain is built from TRBV18 and TRBJ1-2; D unresolved. Per the germline V gene, CDR1 is KGHSH and CDR2 is LQKENI. V lost 1 base and J lost 3, with 21 bases in between. This CDR3 comprises 18 residues. The CDR3: CASSPRTPPSFRDYGYTF. The DNA for the CDR3 is TGTGCCAGCTCACCACGAACTCCCCCCTCTTTTAGGGACTATGGCTACACCTTC.

This clonotype was counted a single time. The chain joins TRBV9 to TRBJ2-3; possibly TRBD2 for D (6 bases). Germline CDR1 SGDLS, CDR2 YYNGEE. The CDR3 length is 16 residues. Trimming cost V 0 bases and J 2 bases, with 13 bases left between them. CDR3 in DNA: TGTGCCAGCAGCGTAGGGGGGAGCGGGCTCACAGATACGCAGTATTTT. Its translation is CASSVGGSGLTDTQYF. The whole variable domain, filled in from reference TRBV9 and TRBJ2-3, reads DSGVTQTPKHLITATGQRVTLRCSPRSGDLSVYWYQQSLDQGLQFLIQYYNGEERAKGNILERFSAQQFPDLHSELNLSSLELGDSALYFCASSVGGSGLTDTQYFGPGTRLTVL.

The V and J genes are TRBV7-4 and TRBJ2-1; D gene unclear. Trimming took off 7 bases at V and 7 bases at J, with 8 bases between the two ends. This CDR3 comprises 11 residues. Germline V gene lookup returns CDR1 SGHVT and CDR2 SQSDAQ. CDR3 coding DNA: TGTGCCAGCACAGAGTTTAATGAGCAGTTCTTC. The encoded protein is CASTEFNEQFF.

At least ten counts were recorded for this clonotype. The gene calls are TRBV7-2 and TRBJ2-3; no reliable D call. Germline V gives CDR1 SGHTA, CDR2 FQGNSA. The ends were cut back, 1 base at V and 2 bases at J, with 7 bases in the middle. CDR3 length: 14 residues. The CDR3 DNA sequence: TGTGCCAGCAGCTTAGGGAGTTACACAGATACGCAGTATTTT. Translating gives CASSLGSYTDTQYF.

V usage is TRBV12-3 or TRBV12-4 and J usage is TRBJ2-2, with a tentative D call TRBD2 (6 bases). V was pared by 6 bases and J by 8 bases, with 22 bases between. This CDR3 is 16 amino acids long. CDR3 region: CASRPGVAQALGELFF. The CDR3 DNA is TGTGCCAGCAGACCGGGGGTAGCGCAGGCCCTAGGGGAGCTGTTTTTT.

This clonotype was seen repeatedly, ten times or more. The rearrangement links TRBV2 to TRBJ2-5; D uncertain. V lost 4 bases to trimming and J lost 3 bases, with 9 bases between them. CDR3 size: 13 residues. Germline-derived CDR1 and CDR2 are SNHLY and FYNNEI. DNA for the CDR3: TGTGCCAGCAGTGTAAACAGAGAAGAGACCCAGTACTTC. Its protein product is CASSVNREETQYF.

V usage is TRBV27 and J usage is TRBJ2-3; possible D gene TRBD2, 6 bases. Germline V gives CDR1 MNHEY, CDR2 SMNVEV (reference sequence). CDR3 length equals 15 residues. Trimming pared 10 bases from V and 7 bases from J, leaving 24 bases between. The DNA of the CDR3 is TGTGCCACCCTAGGCGGAGGGTCTAAAGTTTATACGCAGTATTTT. This gives the protein CATLGGGSKVYTQYF.